One sample yielded the 15 T cell receptor beta chains listed below, sequenced in a study of shared clonotypes between healthy human individuals. Data came from immunoSEQ multiplex PCR; TCRdb stores just in-frame clones and leaves some out. The sample carries 950,000 to 1,300,000 clones, about 77% recorded once. Specimen: memory CD4+ T cells sorted from blood. Subset specified: CD45RA-negative fraction. The receptors here all came from a man between 18 and 35 years old in good health.

V and J are TRBV7-6 and TRBJ1-3, with D uncertain. CDR1 and CDR2 (germline): SGHVS, FNYEAQ. The length of the CDR3 is 14 residues. V lost 0 bases, J lost 0 bases, and 3 bases lay in between. CDR3 coding DNA: TGTGCCAGCAGCTTAGCGAGCTCTGGAAACACCATATATTTT. Translated, it gives CASSLASSGNTIYF.

This chain uses TRBV5-5 with TRBJ2-3; D may be TRBD2 (6 bases). The length of the CDR3 is 15 residues. Trimming took 1 base from V and 0 from J, leaving 9 bases between them. Germline assignment: CDR1 SGHKS and CDR2 YYEKEE (reference sequence). The CDR3 coding sequence is TGTGCCAGCAGCTTGTGGGAGGATAGCACAGATACGCAGTATTTT. Encoded protein: CASSLWEDSTDTQYF.

Only one count was recorded for this clone. The chain couples TRBV7-9 to TRBJ2-6; 9 nucleotides agree with TRBD1. Unmatched junction bases numbered 9, after V lost 6 bases and J lost 0 bases. Per the germline V gene, CDR1 is SEHNR and CDR2 is FQNEAQ (reference sequence). CDR3 length: 18 residues. The DNA of the CDR3 is TGTGCCAGCAGTCCCGGACAGGGGAGTTTCTCTGGGGCCAACGTCCTGACTTTC. It specifies CASSPGQGSFSGANVLTF.

The chain recombines TRBV11-3 with TRBJ2-5, with D possibly being TRBD2 (6 bases). The CDR3 extends over 14 amino acids. Trimming shortened V by 5 bases and J by 0 bases, and 10 bases separated the two germline ends. Looked up from germline, CDR1 is SGHNT and CDR2 is YENEEA. Written as DNA, the CDR3 is TGTGCCAGCAGCGCCTGGGGGGACCAAGAGACCCAGTACTTC. Protein sequence: CASSAWGDQETQYF.

V is TRBV5-1 and J is TRBJ1-1; TRBD1 aligns across 9 bases. Germline trimming cut 6 bases from V and 5 bases from J; bases unmatched to any gene: 8. The V gene's germline CDR1 is SGHRS and CDR2 YFSETQ. This CDR3 spans 14 amino acids. The CDR3 DNA sequence: TGCGCCAGCACACAAACAGGGGGCTTGACTGAAGCTTTCTTT. Translated: CASTQTGGLTEAFF.

The gene calls are TRBV6-1 and TRBJ2-7; no clear D. V lost 6 bases to trimming and J lost 8 bases, with 11 bases between them. The CDR3 length is 11 residues. The V gene's germline CDR1 is MNHNS and CDR2 SASEGT. As DNA, the CDR3 is TGTGCCAGCAGGACCACCCCGAAGCAGTACTTC. Its protein product is CASRTTPKQYF.

The rearrangement links TRBV30 to TRBJ2-2, with a tentative D call TRBD2 (5 bases). The V end was cut by 4 bases, the J end by 4 bases, with 13 bases between. Germline-derived CDR1 and CDR2 are GTSNPN and SVGIG (reference sequence). This CDR3 contains 14 residues. This chain's CDR3 is CAWTDQRSTGELFF. The CDR3 nucleotides are TGTGCCTGGACGGACCAGCGGAGCACCGGGGAGCTGTTTTTT.

The genes are TRBV19 and TRBJ1-1; 9 bases are shared with TRBD1. Germline values: CDR1 LNHDA, CDR2 SQIVND (reference sequence). The CDR3 spans 13 residues. V was clipped by 4 bases and J by 10 bases; unmatched bases: 7. Written as DNA, the CDR3 is TGTGCCAGTAGTACGGGGACAGGGATGGGAGCTTTCTTT. Translated: CASSTGTGMGAFF.

The V gene is TRBV10-3, the J gene TRBJ2-5; D is tentatively TRBD1 or TRBD2 (5 bases each). CDR3 length: 15 amino acids. Germline V gene lookup returns CDR1 ENHRY and CDR2 SYGVKD. V gave up 4 bases and J gave up 5 bases, with 17 bases separating them. The CDR3 region is CAISAGDLQRETQYF. CDR3 coding DNA: TGTGCCATCAGTGCTGGGGACCTTCAAAGGGAGACCCAGTACTTC.

V is TRBV2 and J is TRBJ1-1, with unresolved D. The CDR3 length is 14 residues. V was shortened by 3 bases and J by 4 bases, with 12 bases between the two germline ends. CDR1 and CDR2 (germline): SNHLY, FYNNEI. Written as DNA, the CDR3 is TGTGCCAGCAGTGAGTCAGGCTTCGGCACTGAAGCTTTCTTT. It codes for CASSESGFGTEAFF. Together with reference TRBV2 and TRBJ1-1, the CDR3 gives the full variable domain: EPEVTQTPSHQVTQMGQEVILRCVPISNHLYFYWYRQILGQKVEFLVSFYNNEISEKSEIFDDQFSVERPDGSNFTLKIRSTKLEDSAMYFCASSESGFGTEAFFGQGTRLTVV.

The J gene is TRBJ1-6, the V gene TRBV10-3, with D perhaps matching TRBD1 (6 bases). The CDR3 runs to 15 residues. Trimming pared 6 bases from V and 5 bases from J, leaving 14 bases between. Germline V gene lookup returns CDR1 ENHRY and CDR2 SYGVKD. The DNA of the CDR3 is TGTGCCATCAGGGGGGGCGGGGAGAATAATTCACCCCTCCACTTT. Its translation: CAIRGGGENNSPLHF.

A note on this clone: Relative to the germline gene, one junction end is altered; a read error may explain this. V and J are TRBV2 and TRBJ2-1, with D unclear. Germline CDR1 and CDR2: SNHLY and FYNNEI. This CDR3 has 13 residues. CDR3 DNA sequence: TGTGCCAGCAGTCCCTTACGCTACGATGAGCAGTTCTTC. It translates to CASSPLRYDEQFF.

This chain joins TRBV7-2 and TRBJ1-3; D is unresolved. Germline V gives CDR1 SGHTA, CDR2 FQGNSA. Deletions cut 5 bases from V and 4 bases from J, with 18 bases between. The CDR3 runs to 16 residues. The CDR3 sequence is CASSPSIQPGGNTIYF. DNA for the CDR3: TGTGCCAGCAGCCCTAGTATCCAACCCGGGGGAAACACCATATATTTT.

This chain connects TRBV19 to TRBJ2-3, with TRBD2 matching 11 bases. The germline V gene encodes CDR1 LNHDA and CDR2 SQIVND (reference sequence). V lost 6 bases, J lost 5 bases, and 4 bases stayed unmatched. The CDR3 loop spans 14 amino acids. The CDR3 DNA reads as TGTGCCAGTAGGGACCTAGCGGGAGGAGATACGCAGTATTTT. Translating gives CASRDLAGGDTQYF.

This clone was detected a few times. This chain joins TRBV11-2 and TRBJ2-3; 7 bases align to TRBD2. This CDR3 has 17 residues. Per the germline V gene, CDR1 is SGHAT and CDR2 is FQNNGV. V lost 2 bases to trimming and J lost 0 bases; unmatched junction nucleotides: 8. The CDR3 DNA reads as TGTGCCAGCAGCTTATTGGTAACGGGAGGTAGCACAGATACGCAGTATTTT. This gives the protein CASSLLVTGGSTDTQYF.